The 16 T cell receptor beta chains below were found in one sample sequenced in a study of T-cell memory formation after mild COVID-19. TCRdb called the 5' RACE reads again in MiXCR, with one record for every CDR3 protein. The sample records 200,000 or so distinct CDR3 sequences, 15% to 20% being singletons. Material for sequencing was PBMCs or a T cell subset sorted from them (not recorded which). These receptors all come from an adult woman who had mild COVID-19 (a few samples of this study predate the infection). Cell type and time point are not known.

Only a few counts were recorded for this clonotype. This CDR3 reads CSATVGAGAYEQYF. The CDR3 DNA reads as TGCAGTGCTACTGTCGGGGCTGGGGCATACGAGCAGTACTTC. The V call is TRBV20-1, the J call TRBJ2-7; either TRBD1 or TRBD2 may supply D (5 bases each). The V end was cut by 4 bases, the J end by 4 bases, with 17 bases between. Germline-derived CDR1 and CDR2 are DFQATT and SNEGSKA (reference sequence). The CDR3 sequence is 14 residues long.

This clonotype was seen more than once but under ten times. The V gene is TRBV24-1, the J gene TRBJ2-1; 14 bases fit TRBD2. The germline V gene encodes CDR1 KGHDR and CDR2 SFDVKD. With 10 bases clipped from V and 10 bases from J, the junction kept 5 bases outside the gene matches. CDR3 length: 13 amino acids. As DNA, the CDR3 is TGTGCCACAGAGACTAGCGGGAGGGGCGAGCAGTTCTTC. Protein product: CATETSGRGEQFF.

The chain employs TRBV6-5 and TRBJ2-1; either TRBD1 or TRBD2 may supply D (5 bases each). CDR1 MNHEY and CDR2 SVGAGI come from the germline V gene. V lost 2 bases and J lost 8, with 16 bases in between. CDR3 length: 15 amino acids. CDR3 DNA: TGTGCCAGCAGTTACAGGGGTTGGACGCGGGATGAGCAGTTCTTC. Protein: CASSYRGWTRDEQFF.

J is TRBJ1-2 and V is TRBV6-6; 7 bases line up with TRBD1. CDR3 length equals 13 residues. Germline V gives CDR1 MNHNY, CDR2 SVGAGI (reference sequence). V lost 4 bases, J lost 8 bases, and 7 bases stayed unmatched. The CDR3 is CASSSTGFRGYTF. In DNA form, the CDR3 reads TGTGCCAGCAGTTCGACAGGGTTCAGAGGCTACACCTTC.

The chain links TRBV9 to TRBJ2-1, with D unclear. V was cut by 1 base and J by 5 bases, with 1 base left in between. CDR1 is SGDLS, CDR2 YYNGEE, per germline. The CDR3 has 11 residues. This chain's CDR3 is CASSVNNEQFF. CDR3 nucleotides: TGTGCCAGCAGCGTAAACAATGAGCAGTTCTTC.

This chain joins TRBV6-4 and TRBJ1-2, with TRBD1 as a possible D gene (6 bases). Trimming pared 2 bases from V and 8 bases from J, leaving 12 bases between. Germline V CDR1 and CDR2: MRHNA, SNTAGT. There are 13 residues in the CDR3. The chain's CDR3 is CASSDSTGKGYTF. CDR3 in DNA: TGTGCCAGCAGTGACAGTACAGGGAAAGGCTACACCTTC.

CDR3 region: CASGRTDTQYF. The CDR3 bases are TGTGCTAGTGGACGCACAGATACGCAGTATTTT. The chain combines TRBV12-5 with TRBJ2-3; D gene unclear. This CDR3 is built from 11 residues. Per the germline V gene, CDR1 is LGHNT and CDR2 is FRNRAP. V gave up 6 bases and J gave up 1 base, with 2 bases separating them. The whole variable domain, filled in from reference TRBV12-5 and TRBJ2-3, reads DARVTQTPRHKVTEMGQEVTMRCQPILGHNTVFWYRQTMMQGLELLAYFRNRAPLDDSGMPKDRFSAEMPDATLATLKIQPSEPRDSAVYFCASGRTDTQYFGPGTRLTVL.

The rearrangement joins TRBV12-5 to TRBJ2-3; TRBD2 matches 16 bases. The CDR3 has 21 amino acids. Germline CDR1 reads LGHNT; CDR2 reads FRNRAP. V lost 3 bases to trimming and J lost 3 bases; unmatched junction nucleotides: 15. CDR3 coding DNA: TGTGCTAGTGGTTTTGGTCCCGGGACTAGCGGGGGGGCCTTCGGAACAGATACGCAGTATTTT. Translated, it gives CASGFGPGTSGGAFGTDTQYF.

The rearrangement links TRBV29-1 to TRBJ2-7, with TRBD1 as a possible D gene (6 bases). The V and J ends lost 6 bases and 4 bases respectively, with 19 bases between them. Per germline, CDR1 SQVTM and CDR2 ANQGSEA. This CDR3 has 14 amino acids. The CDR3 is CSVARTAQSYEQYF. The CDR3 region has the DNA TGCAGCGTCGCCAGGACAGCGCAGAGTTACGAGCAGTACTTC.

There are a few counts of this clonotype. The chain couples TRBV19 to TRBJ2-1; 8 bases are a match to TRBD2. V dropped 9 bases and J dropped 8; count of bases not matched to a gene: 6. The germline V gene has CDR1 LNHDA and CDR2 SQIVND (reference sequence). The CDR3 spans 12 residues. CDR3 amino acids: CASSGGSYEQFF. CDR3 coding DNA: TGTGCCAGCTCGGGAGGGAGCTATGAGCAGTTCTTC.

In its sample, this clonotype was seen many times. CDR3 in amino acids: CASVSGQVNEKLFF. The DNA of the CDR3 is TGTGCCAGCGTCTCTGGACAAGTGAATGAAAAACTGTTTTTT. The chain uses TRBV12-3 or TRBV12-4 and TRBJ1-4; a weak D match, TRBD1 (5 bases). This CDR3 is built from 14 residues. V lost 8 bases to trimming and J lost 5 bases, with 15 bases between them.

The sample holds a few counts of this clonotype. The chain employs TRBV25-1 and TRBJ2-5, with D unclear. Trimming left V 2 bases short and J 3 bases short, with 16 bases between. The CDR3 length is 16 residues. Germline assignment: CDR1 MGHDK and CDR2 SYGVNS. This chain's CDR3 is CASSEVSAAHKETQYF. The CDR3 nucleotides are TGTGCCAGCAGTGAAGTATCAGCCGCCCATAAAGAGACCCAGTACTTC.

This clonotype was counted a few times. The chain joins TRBV23-1 to TRBJ2-7; tentatively, D is TRBD1 or TRBD2 (5 bases each). TRBV23-1 is placed among ORFs of uncertain function. The CDR3 sequence is 18 residues long. V lost 2 bases, J lost 3 bases, and 23 bases lay in between. The CDR3 DNA is TGCGCCAGCAGTCAAGGGTTTCCGGGACGTACCTCCCTCTACGAGCAGTACTTC. It codes for CASSQGFPGRTSLYEQYF.

This clonotype has only a few counts. This chain links TRBV4-1 with TRBJ2-1, with D possibly matching TRBD1 (5 bases). The germline gives CDR1 MGHRA, CDR2 YSYEKL. Trimming pared 1 base from V and 6 bases from J, leaving 13 bases between. This CDR3 is 15 amino acids long. This CDR3 reads CASSQGGRVGNEQFF. In nucleotides, the CDR3 is TGCGCCAGCAGCCAAGGGGGCAGGGTTGGCAATGAGCAGTTCTTC.

This rearrangement joins TRBV9 to TRBJ2-1; the match to TRBD2 covers 10 bases. The V gene's germline CDR1 is SGDLS and CDR2 YYNGEE. The CDR3 contains 16 residues. With V trimmed by 0 bases and J by 10 bases, 10 bases remained unmatched. The CDR3 loop is CASSVALGLADYEQFF. The CDR3, as DNA: TGTGCCAGCAGCGTAGCCCTTGGACTAGCGGATTACGAGCAGTTCTTC.

This clonotype occurred many times. The chain links TRBV5-4 to TRBJ2-3, with TRBD2 matching 11 bases. The trim removed 3 bases at V and 5 bases at J, leaving 5 bases unmatched. Germline CDR1 reads SGHNT; CDR2 reads YYREEE (reference sequence). CDR3 length: 15 amino acids. CDR3 sequence reads: CASSSTGTSGDTQYF. The CDR3 bases are TGTGCCAGCAGCTCAACCGGGACTAGCGGAGATACGCAGTATTTT.